One and the same sample provided the 29 T cell receptor beta chains below, sequenced in a study of cytomegalovirus exposure and HLA in healthy donors (dated by TCRdb to about 2017). The library was built by means of the immunoSEQ multiplex PCR assay. The multiplex PCR relied on a mix of 60 forward primers for TCR Vbeta segments and 13 reverse primers for TCR Jbeta segments. TCRdb carries this immuneACCESS record with in-frame sequences only. Its versions omit some clonotypes, under half of them owing to an unresolved V gene in the studies checked, with the rest unexplained. For this sample the table gives over 150,000 clones, of which about four fifths were detected only once. The top ten constitute about 0.39% of the sample. Specimen: PBMCs. These receptors all stem from a boy aged 2 to 9 in good health and CMV-seronegative.

The chain combines TRBV28 with TRBJ1-1; D call uncertain. The ends were cut back, 5 bases at V and 6 bases at J, with 10 bases in the middle. CDR3 length: 12 amino acids. The germline CDR1 and CDR2 sequences are MDHEN and SYDVKM. This CDR3 is CASSPPAAEAFF. CDR3 nucleotide sequence: TGTGCCAGCAGTCCCCCCGCAGCTGAAGCTTTCTTT.

J is TRBJ1-6 and V is TRBV6-6; possibly TRBD1 for D (5 bases). Between the trimmed V and J ends, which lost 6 bases and 2 bases, there was a span of 14 bases. This CDR3 has 16 amino acids. Germline assignment: CDR1 MNHNY and CDR2 SVGAGI (reference sequence). The CDR3 sequence is CASSLSGGTYNSPLHF. The CDR3, as DNA: TGTGCCAGCAGCTTAAGCGGGGGGACCTATAATTCACCCCTCCACTTT.

The chain uses TRBV7-8 and TRBJ2-7; TRBD1 might be the D (6 bases). The CDR3 contains 14 residues. V was cut by 1 base and J by 4 bases, with 11 bases left in between. Germline CDR1 is SGHVS and CDR2 is FQNEAQ. The CDR3 is CASSLGSTGYEQYF. The CDR3 DNA reads TGTGCCAGCAGCTTAGGATCGACAGGTTACGAGCAGTACTTC.

The chain joins TRBV28 to TRBJ1-1; D is perhaps TRBD1 (5 bases). CDR1 is MDHEN and CDR2 is SYDVKM in the germline V gene. This CDR3 is built from 13 residues. Trimming took off 6 bases at V and 5 bases at J, with 13 bases between the two ends. The CDR3 sequence: CASSQAGYTEAFF. The CDR3 DNA reads as TGTGCCAGCAGCCAAGCAGGGTATACTGAAGCTTTCTTT.

The CDR3 spells CAIFASGRVGEQFF. For the CDR3, the DNA is TGTGCCATTTTCGCTAGCGGGAGGGTGGGTGAGCAGTTCTTC. The V and J genes are TRBV6-1 and TRBJ2-1, with 12 bases that match TRBD2. The CDR3 is made up of 14 amino acids. Unmatched junction bases numbered 10, after V lost 10 bases and J lost 9 bases. Per germline, CDR1 MNHNS and CDR2 SASEGT.

The chain employs TRBV5-6 and TRBJ1-4, with D uncertain. Germline V gene sequence: CDR1 SGHDT, CDR2 YYEEEE. CDR3 size: 14 residues. V dropped 2 bases and J dropped 0 bases, with 5 bases sitting between them. CDR3 sequence (DNA): TGTGCCAGCAGCTTAGAGCCAACTAATGAAAAACTGTTTTTT. Translating gives CASSLEPTNEKLFF.

V is TRBV19 and J is TRBJ2-5; 8 bases agree with TRBD1. The V segment lost 5 bases and the J segment 4 bases; nucleotides outside the gene matches: 15. The V gene's germline CDR1 is LNHDA and CDR2 SQIVND (reference sequence). The CDR3 runs 17 residues. CDR3 sequence reads: CASSPRQTGVMGETQYF. CDR3 bases: TGTGCCAGTAGTCCTCGGCAGACAGGGGTGATGGGAGAGACCCAGTACTTC.

V and J are TRBV29-1 and TRBJ2-5; D is unclear. Trimming cost V 4 bases and J 5 bases, with 5 bases left between them. This CDR3 has 10 amino acids. Germline V gives CDR1 SQVTM, CDR2 ANQGSEA. The CDR3 protein is CSVVIETQYF. DNA for the CDR3: TGCAGCGTTGTAATCGAGACCCAGTACTTC.

J is TRBJ1-2 and V is TRBV5-1, with a tentative D call TRBD1 (6 bases). Trimming stripped 0 bases from V and 4 bases from J, with 10 bases between. The germline V gene has CDR1 SGHRS and CDR2 YFSETQ. The CDR3 is made up of 14 amino acids. CDR3 sequence (DNA): TGCGCCAGCAGCTTGGGACAGGAGAGCTATGGCTACACCTTC. Its protein is CASSLGQESYGYTF.

This clone occurred once. The V and J genes are TRBV7-9 and TRBJ2-2; a weak D match, TRBD2 (6 bases). The germline V gene encodes CDR1 SEHNR and CDR2 FQNEAQ (reference sequence). The V end was cut by 5 bases, the J end by 3 bases, with 13 bases between. This CDR3 spans 15 amino acids. Written as DNA, the CDR3 is TGTGCCAGCAGCGTTGGGGAGGCCGACACCGGGGAGCTGTTTTTT. Translation: CASSVGEADTGELFF. Filled out from reference TRBV7-9 and TRBJ2-2, the complete variable domain reads DTGVSQNPRHKITKRGQNVTFRCDPISEHNRLYWYRQTLGQGPEFLTYFQNEAQLEKSRLLSDRFSAERPKGSFSTLEIQRTEQGDSAMYLCASSVGEADTGELFFGEGSRLTVL.

This chain links TRBV5-1 with TRBJ1-1, with 8 bases fitting TRBD1. CDR1 is SGHRS, CDR2 YFSETQ, per germline. The CDR3 consists of 14 residues. V shed 5 bases, J shed 2 bases, and the junction held 5 bases outside the gene matches. The chain's CDR3 is CASRADRENTEAFF. In nucleotides, the CDR3 is TGCGCCAGCAGGGCGGACAGGGAAAACACTGAAGCTTTCTTT.

The chain has TRBV30 and TRBJ1-2; 10 bases line up with TRBD1. The ends lost 4 bases at V and 4 bases at J; junction bases unmatched: 12. This CDR3 spans 16 amino acids. CDR1 is GTSNPN and CDR2 is SVGIG in the germline V gene (reference sequence). CDR3: CAWIKKGTGDGYGYTF. As DNA, the CDR3 is TGTGCCTGGATCAAAAAGGGGACAGGGGACGGCTATGGCTACACCTTC.

V is TRBV7-8 and J is TRBJ2-5; possibly TRBD1 for D (5 bases). The DNA matches TRBJ2-7 better at its end, which makes the J call doubtful. The CDR3 runs to 15 residues. From germline, CDR1 is SGHVS and CDR2 FQNEAQ. DNA of the CDR3: TGTGCCAGCAGCTTATACCGGCAGGGCCCCTACGAGCAGTACTTC. Amino acid sequence: CASSLYRQGPYEQYF.

The J gene is TRBJ2-3, the V gene TRBV7-9, with D possibly being TRBD1 (5 bases). V was pared by 2 bases and J by 1 base, with 13 bases between. CDR1 and CDR2 (germline): SEHNR, FQNEAQ (reference sequence). This CDR3 contains 16 residues. For the CDR3, the DNA is TGTGCCAGCAGCTTACCCCAGGGTGGTGGCACAGATACGCAGTATTTT. Protein: CASSLPQGGGTDTQYF. The variable domain in full, completed from reference TRBV7-9 and TRBJ2-3, reads DTGVSQNPRHKITKRGQNVTFRCDPISEHNRLYWYRQTLGQGPEFLTYFQNEAQLEKSRLLSDRFSAERPKGSFSTLEIQRTEQGDSAMYLCASSLPQGGGTDTQYFGPGTRLTVL.

The chain has TRBV27 and TRBJ1-1, with a tentative D call TRBD1 (5 bases). CDR1 is MNHEY and CDR2 is SMNVEV in the germline V gene (reference sequence). V was trimmed by 4 bases and J by 0 bases, leaving 12 bases between them. The CDR3 is 15 amino acids. CDR3 coding DNA: TGTGCCAGCAGTTCCGACAGCTTTATGAACACTGAAGCTTTCTTT. Encoded protein: CASSSDSFMNTEAFF.

The chain combines TRBV5-1 with TRBJ2-3; possibly TRBD1 for D (6 bases). Germline CDR1 reads SGHRS; CDR2 reads YFSETQ. V dropped 0 bases and J dropped 2 bases, with 13 bases sitting between them. This CDR3 is 16 amino acids long. In nucleotides, the CDR3 is TGCGCCAGCAGCTTGGGCTGGGGGCAAGACACAGATACGCAGTATTTT. Its protein is CASSLGWGQDTDTQYF.

The chain combines TRBV7-9 with TRBJ2-5, with 8 bases matching TRBD1. CDR1 and CDR2 from the germline V gene are SEHNR and FQNEAQ (reference sequence). V trimming: 4 bases; J trimming: 2 bases; junction bases outside the gene matches: 3. The CDR3 spans 14 residues. In nucleotides, the CDR3 is TGTGCCAGCAGCTATGGACAGGGACAAGAGACCCAGTACTTC. It yields the protein CASSYGQGQETQYF.

CDR3 sequence reads: CASSLSLPGGPDTQYF. For the CDR3, the DNA is TGTGCCAGCAGTTTATCCCTACCGGGGGGCCCAGATACGCAGTATTTT. The chain carries TRBV28 and TRBJ2-3; maybe TRBD2 (7 bases). The germline gives CDR1 MDHEN, CDR2 SYDVKM. Trimming stripped 1 base from V and 4 bases from J, with 15 bases between. This CDR3 region has 16 residues.

This rearrangement joins TRBV18 to TRBJ2-1; 15 positions agree with TRBD2. V lost 1 base to trimming and J lost 4 bases; unmatched junction nucleotides: 5. Per the germline V gene, CDR1 is KGHSH and CDR2 is LQKENI. The CDR3 contains 18 residues. The CDR3 coding sequence is TGTGCCAGCTCACCACTTCCCGGGACTAGCGGGAGGTACAATGAGCAGTTCTTC. This encodes CASSPLPGTSGRYNEQFF.

The rearrangement uses TRBV7-6 and TRBJ2-1, with a tentative D call TRBD2 (6 bases). Germline loops: CDR1 SGHVS, CDR2 FNYEAQ. CDR3 length: 14 residues. V lost 5 bases to trimming and J lost 8 bases, with 16 bases between them. The chain's CDR3 is CASSLRTTRDEQFF. Here the CDR3 DNA reads TGTGCCAGCAGCCTGAGGACTACGAGGGATGAGCAGTTCTTC. Based on the CDR3 plus reference TRBV7-6 and TRBJ2-1, the full variable domain is GAGVSQSPRYKVTKRGQDVALRCDPISGHVSLYWYRQALGQGPEFLTYFNYEAQQDKSGLPNDRFSAERPEGSISTLTIQRTEQRDSAMYRCASSLRTTRDEQFFGPGTRLTVL.

This chain links TRBV10-3 with TRBJ1-1; 8 bases align to TRBD1. Germline CDR1 ENHRY, CDR2 SYGVKD. J was trimmed by 6 bases and V by 0 bases; bases with no gene match: 6. The CDR3 runs 15 residues. The CDR3 protein is CAISESLDRGSEAFF. CDR3 nucleotides: TGTGCCATCAGTGAGTCGCTAGACAGGGGTTCTGAAGCTTTCTTT.

This chain uses TRBV6-5 with TRBJ1-2, with 7 bases identical to TRBD1. CDR3 length: 15 amino acids. In germline, CDR1 is MNHEY, CDR2 SVGAGI. V was pared by 6 bases and J by 5 bases, with 12 bases of the junction left unmatched. CDR3 nucleotide sequence: TGTGCCAGCAGAATAAGACAGGGCGGGTTGTATGGCTACACCTTC. Amino acid sequence: CASRIRQGGLYGYTF.

The chain has TRBV5-6 and TRBJ1-2; TRBD1 matches 7 bases. The germline gives CDR1 SGHDT, CDR2 YYEEEE. Trimming removed 6 bases from V and 5 bases from J; junction bases left unmatched: 19. The CDR3 runs to 17 residues. CDR3 in amino acids: CASNFGTADRAIYGYTF. Here the CDR3 DNA reads TGTGCCAGCAACTTCGGGACAGCCGATAGAGCCATTTATGGCTACACCTTC.

The chain uses TRBV4-1 and TRBJ2-7, with D maybe TRBD2 (6 bases). Trimming left V 3 bases short and J 5 bases short, with 17 bases between. In germline, CDR1 is MGHRA, CDR2 YSYEKL. This CDR3 spans 15 amino acids. The CDR3 spells CASSQRAAGRDEQYF. CDR3 in DNA: TGCGCCAGCAGCCAGAGGGCCGCGGGGCGCGACGAGCAGTACTTC.

This chain joins TRBV7-9 and TRBJ1-1; maybe TRBD1 (6 bases). Trimming left V 6 bases short and J 5 bases short, with 10 bases between. CDR3 size: 12 residues. Germline CDR1 is SEHNR and CDR2 is FQNEAQ (reference sequence). DNA of the CDR3: TGTGCCAGCAGTCGAACAGGGACTGAAGCTTTCTTT. This sequence encodes CASSRTGTEAFF.

This chain connects TRBV18 to TRBJ1-5; 7 nucleotides match TRBD1. V shed 3 bases and J 5 bases; nucleotides not matched to a gene: 4. Germline V CDR1 and CDR2: KGHSH, LQKENI. The CDR3 totals 14 residues. Here the CDR3 reads CASSPGQSDQPQHF. CDR3 nucleotides: TGTGCCAGCTCACCGGGACAGTCAGATCAGCCCCAGCATTTT. Full variable domain (remainder filled in from reference TRBV18 and TRBJ1-5): NAGVMQNPRHLVRRRGQEARLRCSPMKGHSHVYWYRQLPEEGLKFMVYLQKENIIDESGMPKERFSAEFPKEGPSILRIQQVVRGDSAAYFCASSPGQSDQPQHFGDGTRLSIL.

The chain recombines TRBV30 with TRBJ1-3; D may be TRBD1 (6 bases). Per the germline V gene, CDR1 is GTSNPN and CDR2 is SVGIG (reference sequence). CDR3 size: 14 residues. V shed 3 bases and J shed 3 bases, with 12 bases lying between them. CDR3 sequence: CAWSNRVFGNTIYF. CDR3 coding DNA: TGTGCCTGGAGCAACAGGGTCTTTGGAAACACCATATATTTT.

The rearrangement links TRBV7-7 to TRBJ2-1, with 11 bases that match TRBD2. Germline V CDR1 and CDR2: SSHAT, FNYEAQ (reference sequence). This CDR3 is 16 amino acids long. V gave up 6 bases and J gave up 4 bases; unmatched junction bases: 8. The CDR3 spells CASRHESSGRYNEQFF. DNA for the CDR3: TGTGCCAGCAGACACGAATCTAGCGGGAGGTACAATGAGCAGTTCTTC.

The V gene is TRBV5-1, the J gene TRBJ2-2, with 8 bases lining up with TRBD2. The length of the CDR3 is 15 residues. V shed 4 bases, J shed 4 bases, and the junction held 6 bases outside the gene matches. From germline, CDR1 is SGHRS and CDR2 YFSETQ. The CDR3 is CASSEAGVATGELFF. In DNA form, the CDR3 reads TGCGCCAGCAGCGAAGCGGGAGTGGCCACCGGGGAGCTGTTTTTT.